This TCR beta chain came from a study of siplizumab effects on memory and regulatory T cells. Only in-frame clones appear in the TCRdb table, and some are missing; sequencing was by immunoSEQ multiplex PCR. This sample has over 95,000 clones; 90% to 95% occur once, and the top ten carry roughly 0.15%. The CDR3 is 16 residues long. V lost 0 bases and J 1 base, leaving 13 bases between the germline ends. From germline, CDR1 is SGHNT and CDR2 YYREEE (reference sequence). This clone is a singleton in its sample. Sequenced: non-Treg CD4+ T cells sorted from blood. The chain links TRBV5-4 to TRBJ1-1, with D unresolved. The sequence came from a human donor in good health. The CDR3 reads CASSLGIRIENTEAFF. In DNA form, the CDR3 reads TGTGCCAGCAGCTTGGGTATAAGGATTGAGAACACTGAAGCTTTCTTT. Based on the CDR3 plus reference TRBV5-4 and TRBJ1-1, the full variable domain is ETGVTQSPTHLIKTRGQQVTLRCSSQSGHNTVSWYQQALGQGPQFIFQYYREEENGRGNFPPRFSGLQFPNYSSELNVNALELDDSALYLCASSLGIRIENTEAFFGQGTRLTVV.